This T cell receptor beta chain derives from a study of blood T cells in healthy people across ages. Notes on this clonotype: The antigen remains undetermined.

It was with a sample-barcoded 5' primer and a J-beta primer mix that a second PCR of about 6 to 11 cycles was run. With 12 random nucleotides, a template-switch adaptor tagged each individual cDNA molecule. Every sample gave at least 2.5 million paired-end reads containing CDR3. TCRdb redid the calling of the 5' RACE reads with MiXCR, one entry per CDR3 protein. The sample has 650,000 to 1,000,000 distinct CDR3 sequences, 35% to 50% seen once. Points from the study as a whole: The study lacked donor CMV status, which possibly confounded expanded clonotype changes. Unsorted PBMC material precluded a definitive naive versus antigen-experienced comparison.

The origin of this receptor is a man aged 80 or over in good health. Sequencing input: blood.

The DNA for the CDR3 is TGTGCCAGCGGGGACAGTCCTACCTACAATGAGCAGTTCTTC. It yields the protein CASGDSPTYNEQFF. The J gene is TRBJ2-1, the V gene TRBV2; 7 positions agree with TRBD1. From germline, CDR1 is SNHLY and CDR2 FYNNEI. The CDR3 extends over 14 amino acids. Trimming removed 8 bases from V and 2 bases from J; junction bases left unmatched: 6.